Below are 2 T cell receptor beta chains sequenced from a single sample in a study of T cell responses to AZD1222 COVID-19 vaccine. Some clones are missing from TCRdb's copy, which holds only in-frame ones; the method was immunoSEQ multiplex PCR. The sample has roughly 130,000 clones; about nine tenths are singletons. The sequenced sample was peripheral blood, obtained on day 0 of AZD1222 vaccination. The receptor source for this set is an adult in good health.

The V call is TRBV24-1, the J call TRBJ2-1; D is perhaps TRBD2 (6 bases). The CDR3 length is 15 residues. CDR1 and CDR2 from the germline V gene are KGHDR and SFDVKD. V was clipped by 1 base and J by 5 bases, with 11 bases between them. CDR3 DNA sequence: TGTGCCACCAGTGATTTAGGGACTGGAAACAATGAGCAGTTCTTC. Translation gives CATSDLGTGNNEQFF.

V usage is TRBV9 and J usage is TRBJ2-1, with D possibly being TRBD2 (6 bases). Germline CDR1 SGDLS, CDR2 YYNGEE. Trimming pared 4 bases from V and 6 bases from J, leaving 23 bases between. The length of the CDR3 is 17 residues. DNA for the CDR3: TGTGCCAGCAGCCCTCGACCCGGGACTCCCAAGGGCAATGAGCAGTTCTTC. Its translation is CASSPRPGTPKGNEQFF. Together with reference TRBV9 and TRBJ2-1, the CDR3 gives the full variable domain: DSGVTQTPKHLITATGQRVTLRCSPRSGDLSVYWYQQSLDQGLQFLIQYYNGEERAKGNILERFSAQQFPDLHSELNLSSLELGDSALYFCASSPRPGTPKGNEQFFGPGTRLTVL.